This T cell receptor (beta chain) was documented in a study of T cells in Graves' hyperthyroidism and ophthalmopathy. TCR beta CDR3 regions were amplified from RNA. Researchers ran a first-round RT-PCR on the TCR CDR3 using the HTBI primer set. Each CDR3 protein is one row after TCRdb ran MiXCR on the multiplex PCR reads. The sample records a few hundred thousand distinct CDR3 sequences, under 15% being singletons. In its sample, this clonotype was seen many times. This TCR was sampled from a woman aged 18-30 years with Graves' hyperthyroidism. The sample taken for sequencing was blood.

CDR3 sequence: CASSHTSGRRNTIYF. The CDR3, as DNA: TGTGCCAGCAGCCACACATCGGGTCGTCGGAACACCATATATTTT. The chain links TRBV7-9 to TRBJ1-3; D is ambiguous. CDR1 is SEHNR and CDR2 is FQNEAQ in the germline V gene (reference sequence). Trimming removed 5 bases from V and 7 bases from J, with 18 bases in between. CDR3 length equals 15 residues.